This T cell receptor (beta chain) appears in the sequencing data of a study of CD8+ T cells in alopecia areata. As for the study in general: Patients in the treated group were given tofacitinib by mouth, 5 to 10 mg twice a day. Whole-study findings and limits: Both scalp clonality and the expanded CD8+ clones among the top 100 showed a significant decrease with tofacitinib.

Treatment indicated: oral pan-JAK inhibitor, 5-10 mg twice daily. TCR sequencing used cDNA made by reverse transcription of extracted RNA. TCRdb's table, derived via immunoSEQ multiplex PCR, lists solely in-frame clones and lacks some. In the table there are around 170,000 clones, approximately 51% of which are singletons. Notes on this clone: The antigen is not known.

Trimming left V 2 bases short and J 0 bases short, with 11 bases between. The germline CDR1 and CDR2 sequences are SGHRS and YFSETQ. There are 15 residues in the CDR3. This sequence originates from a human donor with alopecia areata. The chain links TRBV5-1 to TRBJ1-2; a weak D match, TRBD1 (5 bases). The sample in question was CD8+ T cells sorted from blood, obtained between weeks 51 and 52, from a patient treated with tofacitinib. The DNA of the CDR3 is TGCGCCAGCAGCTTATCGACAGAAACTAACTATGGCTACACCTTC. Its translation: CASSLSTETNYGYTF.